The following is a T cell receptor (beta chain) sequence with its context. What it binds is not known. This entry comes from a study of identifying expanded T cells in peripheral blood. The CDR3 loop spans 16 amino acids. Per germline, CDR1 SGHAT and CDR2 FQNNGV. The J segment lost 5 bases and the V segment lost 5 bases, leaving 14 bases of the junction unmatched. Measured with immunoSEQ multiplex PCR; TCRdb has only the in-frame clones, and not every one. The profile covers fewer than 65,000 clones, with approximately 89% appearing a single time and approximately 4.7% taken by the ten largest. Study findings and constraints: Roughly 1.1 clones differed between technical replicates, versus about 17 and 20 over time.

The sequence came from a person between 18 and 70 years old in good health. Sequenced material: blood. The chain is built from TRBV11-2 and TRBJ2-7; 8 nucleotides line up with TRBD2. CDR3: CASSQGAGLGHHEQYF. DNA for the CDR3: TGTGCCAGCAGCCAAGGAGCGGGACTAGGTCACCACGAGCAGTACTTC.